This T cell receptor (beta chain) was identified in a study of PD-1 blockade in classical Hodgkin lymphoma. Germline-derived CDR1 and CDR2 are SGHRS and YFSETQ. V lost 4 bases and J 7 bases, leaving 18 bases between the germline ends. The CDR3 consists of 15 residues. Every patient experienced relapse after autologous stem cell transplantation, and brentuximab vedotin exposure varied. Data came from immunoSEQ multiplex PCR; TCRdb stores just in-frame clones and leaves some out. The sample holds about 27,000 clones, 78% seen once. The sequenced sample was peripheral blood mononuclear cells (PBMCs), obtained before the second cycle of nivolumab. The chain joins TRBV5-1 to TRBJ2-1; tentatively, D is TRBD1 (6 bases). The receptor was isolated from a human donor with classical Hodgkin lymphoma. Here the CDR3 DNA reads TGCGCCAGCAGCCCGGGACATATGGACGGGAATGAGCAGTTCTTC. It translates to CASSPGHMDGNEQFF.